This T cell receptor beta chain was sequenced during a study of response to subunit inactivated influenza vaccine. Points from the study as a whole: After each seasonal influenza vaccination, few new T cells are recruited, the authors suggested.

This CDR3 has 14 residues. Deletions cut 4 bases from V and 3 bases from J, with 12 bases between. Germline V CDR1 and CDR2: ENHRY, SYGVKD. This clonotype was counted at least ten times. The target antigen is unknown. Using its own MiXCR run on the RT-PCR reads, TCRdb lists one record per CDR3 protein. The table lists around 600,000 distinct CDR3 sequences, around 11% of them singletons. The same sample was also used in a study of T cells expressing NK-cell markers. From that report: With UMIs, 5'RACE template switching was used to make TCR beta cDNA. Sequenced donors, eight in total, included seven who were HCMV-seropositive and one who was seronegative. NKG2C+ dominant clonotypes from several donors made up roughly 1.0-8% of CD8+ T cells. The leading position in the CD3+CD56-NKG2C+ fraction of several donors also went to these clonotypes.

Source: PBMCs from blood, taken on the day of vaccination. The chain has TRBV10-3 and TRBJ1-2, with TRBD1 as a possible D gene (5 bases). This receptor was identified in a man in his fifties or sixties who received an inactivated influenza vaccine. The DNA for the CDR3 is TGTGCCATCAGTGCGGGGACCATCGACTATGGCTACACCTTC. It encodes CAISAGTIDYGYTF.